Shown below are 7 T cell receptor beta chains from a single sample sequenced in a study of T cells in Graves' hyperthyroidism and ophthalmopathy. TCR beta CDR3 sequences were amplified from RNA transcripts. The primer set for the first-round RT-PCR of the TCR CDR3 was HTBI. MiXCR was run by TCRdb on the multiplex PCR reads, yielding one entry per CDR3 protein. Of about 510,000 distinct CDR3 sequences detected, approximately 48% appear once; the ten largest clones hold about 43%. Material for sequencing was peripheral blood or thyroid tissue (not recorded which). The source of these receptors is an adult woman with Graves' disease, either hyperthyroidism or ophthalmopathy (not recorded which).

This clonotype was observed many times. This chain uses TRBV2 with TRBJ1-4, with D hard to call. V was trimmed by 3 bases and J by 0 bases, leaving 5 bases between them. The CDR3 contains 14 residues. Per the germline V gene, CDR1 is SNHLY and CDR2 is FYNNEI. The CDR3 sequence: CASSEGSTNEKLFF. CDR3 in DNA: TGTGCCAGCAGTGAGGGATCAACTAATGAAAAACTGTTTTTT.

The chain recombines TRBV20-1 with TRBJ1-5; 7 positions match TRBD1. CDR1 is DFQATT and CDR2 is SNEGSKA in the germline V gene (reference sequence). CDR3 length: 12 amino acids. Losses at the gene ends were 0 bases for V and 8 bases for J; bases not matched to a gene: 1. The CDR3 nucleotides read TGCAGTGCTAGAGAAGGGGGCGAGCCCCAGCATTTT. This sequence encodes CSAREGGEPQHF.

This clonotype was detected a few times. This chain uses TRBV10-3 with TRBJ2-5; D may be TRBD1 (6 bases). The CDR3 consists of 13 residues. Trimming pared 7 bases from V and 2 bases from J, leaving 11 bases between. The germline gives CDR1 ENHRY, CDR2 SYGVKD. CDR3 in amino acids: CAITDRRQETQYF. Here the CDR3 DNA reads TGTGCCATCACCGACAGGAGACAAGAGACCCAGTACTTC.

The chain uses TRBV7-9 and TRBJ1-2; 11 bases fit TRBD1. Germline-derived CDR1 and CDR2 are SEHNR and FQNEAQ (reference sequence). The CDR3 length is 16 residues. V trimming: 0 bases; J trimming: 5 bases; junction bases outside the gene matches: 5. The CDR3 reads CASSLAGQGARYGYTF. CDR3 nucleotide sequence: TGTGCCAGCAGCTTAGCCGGACAGGGGGCTAGGTATGGCTACACCTTC.

The chain has TRBV5-6 and TRBJ1-4; no clear D. This CDR3 has 11 amino acids. Germline V gives CDR1 SGHDT, CDR2 YYEEEE. With 5 bases removed from V and 8 bases from J, the gap between germline ends came to 7 bases. CDR3 amino acids: CASSSSEKLFF. The DNA for the CDR3 is TGTGCCAGCAGTAGCAGCGAAAAACTGTTTTTT.

This clonotype was counted a single time. V is TRBV2 and J is TRBJ1-1; unclear D gene. Per the germline V gene, CDR1 is SNHLY and CDR2 is FYNNEI. This CDR3 comprises 14 residues. The V end lost 5 bases, the J end lost 2 bases, and 12 bases lay between the germline ends. In DNA form, the CDR3 reads TGTGCCAGCAGTTCCGAGGGTACAAACACTGAAGCTTTCTTT. Translation: CASSSEGTNTEAFF. Full variable domain (missing parts from reference TRBV2 and TRBJ1-1): EPEVTQTPSHQVTQMGQEVILRCVPISNHLYFYWYRQILGQKVEFLVSFYNNEISEKSEIFDDQFSVERPDGSNFTLKIRSTKLEDSAMYFCASSSEGTNTEAFFGQGTRLTVV.

The J gene is TRBJ2-5, the V gene TRBV7-2, with D perhaps given as TRBD1 or TRBD2 (7 bases each). The germline gives CDR1 SGHTA, CDR2 FQGNSA. CDR3 size: 16 residues. V dropped 1 base and J dropped 2 bases, with 14 bases sitting between them. The CDR3 here is CASSLGAGDRQETQYF. CDR3 in DNA: TGTGCCAGCAGCTTAGGTGCGGGGGACAGACAAGAGACCCAGTACTTC. The whole variable domain, remainder taken from reference TRBV7-2 and TRBJ2-5, is GAGVSQSPSNKVTEKGKDVELRCDPISGHTALYWYRQSLGQGLEFLIYFQGNSAPDKSGLPSDRFSAERTGGSVSTLTIQRTQQEDSAVYLCASSLGAGDRQETQYFGPGTRLLVL.